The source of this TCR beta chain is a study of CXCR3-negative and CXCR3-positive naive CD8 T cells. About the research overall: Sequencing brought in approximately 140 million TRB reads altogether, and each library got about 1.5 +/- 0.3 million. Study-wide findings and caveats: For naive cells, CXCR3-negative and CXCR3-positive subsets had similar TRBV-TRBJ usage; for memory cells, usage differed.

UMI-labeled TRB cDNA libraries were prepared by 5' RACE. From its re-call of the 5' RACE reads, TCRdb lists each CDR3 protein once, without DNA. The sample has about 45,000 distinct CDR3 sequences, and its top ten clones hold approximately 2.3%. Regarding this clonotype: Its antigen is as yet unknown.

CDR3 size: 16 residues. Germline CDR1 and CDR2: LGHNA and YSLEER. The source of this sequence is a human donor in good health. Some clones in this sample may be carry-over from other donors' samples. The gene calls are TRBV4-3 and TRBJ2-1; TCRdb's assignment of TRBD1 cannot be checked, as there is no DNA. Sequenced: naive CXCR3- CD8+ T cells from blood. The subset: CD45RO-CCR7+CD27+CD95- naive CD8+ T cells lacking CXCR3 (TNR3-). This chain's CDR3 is CASSPNTGVTYNEQFF.